One sample yielded the 14 T cell receptor beta chains listed below, sequenced in a study of T-cell memory formation after mild COVID-19. MiXCR, run by TCRdb on the 5' RACE reads, gives a single entry per CDR3 protein. The data show almost 550,000 distinct CDR3 sequences, with around 20% seen just once and around 13% held by the top ten. The material sequenced was PBMCs or a T cell subset sorted from them (not recorded which). Receptor source: an adult woman who had mild COVID-19 (a few samples of this study predate the infection). Cell type and time point are not known.

This clonotype turned up a few times. The genes are TRBV20-1 and TRBJ2-7; no clear D. The V gene's germline CDR1 is DFQATT and CDR2 SNEGSKA (reference sequence). The V end was cut by 2 bases, the J end by 2 bases, with 4 bases between. The CDR3 extends over 11 amino acids. CDR3 residues: CSARWAYEQYF. The CDR3 bases are TGCAGTGCTAGATGGGCCTACGAGCAGTACTTC.

The chain has TRBV6-2 or TRBV6-3 and TRBJ1-1; D ambiguous. The germline gives CDR1 MNHEY, CDR2 SVGEGT. The CDR3 has 13 residues. Trimming stripped 5 bases from V and 3 bases from J, with 10 bases between. The CDR3 region has the DNA TGTGCCAGCAGTGCCGCCGTCCACACTGAAGCTTTCTTT. Protein sequence: CASSAAVHTEAFF.

The chain combines TRBV20-1 with TRBJ1-1, with D possibly TRBD1 on 5 matching bases. Trimming removed 0 bases at V and 1 base at J, with 12 bases between. CDR1 DFQATT and CDR2 SNEGSKA come from the germline V gene (reference sequence). CDR3 length equals 15 residues. CDR3 protein: CSARESGTSNTEAFF. The CDR3 DNA reads TGCAGTGCTAGAGAGTCGGGGACCTCGAACACTGAAGCTTTCTTT.

This clonotype was detected a few times. The chain uses TRBV5-6 and TRBJ2-1; TRBD2 agrees at 8 bases. This CDR3 is built from 15 residues. V shed 4 bases and J 5 bases; nucleotides not matched to a gene: 8. The germline CDR1 and CDR2 sequences are SGHDT and YYEEEE. CDR3 residues: CASSGELAEHNEQFF. The CDR3 nucleotides are TGTGCCAGCAGCGGGGAACTAGCGGAGCACAATGAGCAGTTCTTC.

The chain is built from TRBV7-9 and TRBJ2-5, with TRBD1 as a possible D gene (5 bases). Trimming cost V 3 bases and J 4 bases, with 15 bases left between them. CDR3 length equals 15 residues. Per the germline V gene, CDR1 is SEHNR and CDR2 is FQNEAQ (reference sequence). In nucleotides, the CDR3 is TGTGCCAGCAGCTTCACCGCAGGGTCGGGAGAGACCCAGTACTTC. Protein sequence: CASSFTAGSGETQYF.

The rearrangement uses TRBV30 and TRBJ2-5, with D perhaps TRBD2 (5 bases). Germline values: CDR1 GTSNPN, CDR2 SVGIG (reference sequence). Trimming removed 1 base from V and 1 base from J, with 7 bases in between. This CDR3 has 13 residues. For the CDR3, the DNA is TGTGCCTGGAGTGCGGGAACCCAAGAGACCCAGTACTTC. Translating it yields CAWSAGTQETQYF.

The chain couples TRBV5-4 to TRBJ1-1, with D possibly being TRBD1 (5 bases). The germline V and J ends were trimmed by 4 bases and 2 bases, with 15 bases remaining between them. CDR3 length: 15 residues. Germline CDR1 SGHNT, CDR2 YYREEE (reference sequence). CDR3 nucleotides: TGTGCCAGCAGCGGGGCGCTAGGGAGAAACACTGAAGCTTTCTTT. It is translated as CASSGALGRNTEAFF.

The rearrangement joins TRBV12-3 or TRBV12-4 to TRBJ1-6; 9 nucleotides agree with TRBD1. There are 14 residues in the CDR3. With V trimmed by 7 bases and J by 7 bases, 5 bases remained unmatched. The DNA for the CDR3 is TGTGCCAGCACCGGGACAGGGTGGAATTCACCCCTCCACTTT. Translating it yields CASTGTGWNSPLHF.

The chain carries TRBV11-1 and TRBJ1-1; D not certain. Deletions cut 1 base from V and 7 bases from J, with 16 bases between. The germline V gene has CDR1 SGHAT and CDR2 FQDESV (reference sequence). The CDR3 consists of 15 residues. The CDR3 region is CASSLEGWSALEAFF. Written as DNA, the CDR3 is TGTGCCAGCAGCTTAGAGGGTTGGTCTGCACTTGAAGCTTTCTTT. Variable domain in full (rest from reference TRBV11-1 and TRBJ1-1): EAEVAQSPRYKITEKSQAVAFWCDPISGHATLYWYRQILGQGPELLVQFQDESVVDDSQLPKDRFSAERLKGVDSTLKIQPAELGDSAMYLCASSLEGWSALEAFFGQGTRLTVV.

The rearrangement uses TRBV6-2 or TRBV6-3 and TRBJ1-2, with TRBD1 as a possible D gene (5 bases). V lost 9 bases and J lost 8, with 22 bases in between. The CDR3 runs 14 residues. Germline CDR1 is MNHEY and CDR2 is SVGEGT. CDR3 bases: TGTGCCAGTCGGAGGGACGGGGCAAGCGTCGGCTACACCTTC. It encodes CASRRDGASVGYTF.

The chain recombines TRBV20-1 with TRBJ2-5; tentative D call: TRBD2 (5 bases). The CDR3 is 18 amino acids. The ends were cut back, 3 bases at V and 7 bases at J, with 30 bases in the middle. In germline, CDR1 is DFQATT, CDR2 SNEGSKA (reference sequence). The CDR3 spells CSASTLADVWSPAGTQYF. As DNA, the CDR3 is TGCAGTGCTAGTACACTGGCGGATGTTTGGTCCCCTGCGGGGACCCAGTACTTC.

The CDR3 DNA reads TGTGCCAGCAGCTCCCGGACAGGGTTCTACAATGAGCAGTTCTTC. Translating gives CASSSRTGFYNEQFF. V is TRBV7-6 and J is TRBJ2-1; 8 bases line up with TRBD1. Germline V gives CDR1 SGHVS, CDR2 FNYEAQ. CDR3 size: 15 residues. With 4 bases clipped from V and 3 bases from J, the junction kept 5 bases outside the gene matches.

V and J are TRBV30 and TRBJ2-6; D gene uncertain. The CDR3 extends over 16 amino acids. The V and J ends lost 4 bases and 4 bases respectively, with 17 bases between them. Germline-derived CDR1 and CDR2 are GTSNPN and SVGIG (reference sequence). The CDR3 loop reads CAWIDKSFSGANVLTF. In DNA, the CDR3 is TGTGCCTGGATTGACAAATCCTTCTCCGGGGCCAACGTCCTGACTTTC.

This clonotype was found many times. CDR3 DNA sequence: TGTGCCAGCAGCGAGAGCTCTGGGGCCAACGTCCTGACTTTC. This codes for CASSESSGANVLTF. The chain is built from TRBV6-2 or TRBV6-3 and TRBJ2-6; the D is unclear. With 6 bases removed from V and 0 bases from J, the gap between germline ends came to 6 bases. The CDR3 has 14 amino acids. Germline loops: CDR1 MNHEY, CDR2 SVGEGT.